This TCR beta chain was obtained from a study of cytomegalovirus exposure and HLA in healthy donors. Broader study findings: It was assumed in the presence/absence analyses that sequencing depth was roughly uniform across donors. Prior analysis indicated that the majority of TCR beta V segments exhibited productivity approximately 87% or approximately 30% of the time.

Details on this clone: Its target is unknown.

60 Vbeta and 13 Jbeta primers were used in PCR. Original methodology: As a later analysis found, there were 78 million or so unique TCR beta chains, of which some 10 million were shared. The method was immunoSEQ multiplex PCR; TCRdb's version includes in-frame clones alone and lacks a portion of them. The V and J calls and clone size come from that table; D and trimming were worked out from the DNA. The sample includes 100,000 to 150,000 clones, approximately 86% of them seen just once. Germline CDR1 is MGHDK and CDR2 is SYGVNS. The V gene lost 1 base and the J gene lost 6 bases, with 9 bases spanning the gap. This CDR3 contains 13 residues. All donors participated as healthy donors of bone marrow.

The origin of this receptor is a boy younger than 18 in good health and CMV-seronegative. V usage is TRBV25-1 and J usage is TRBJ1-2; TRBD1 is a possible D gene (6 bases). Sample: PBMCs. CDR3 in DNA: TGTGCCAGCAGTGAATGGACAGCGGATGGCTACACCTTC. It is translated as CASSEWTADGYTF.